The 17 T cell receptor beta chains below all came from one sample that was sequenced in a study of response to subunit inactivated influenza vaccine. TCRdb re-derived calls from the RT-PCR reads in MiXCR, one entry per CDR3 protein. This table holds about 540,000 distinct CDR3 sequences, approximately 24% found once. These data are also associated with another study on T cells expressing NK-cell markers. That work states: With UMIs, 5'RACE template switching was used to make TCR beta cDNA.

This sample comprised CD4+ T cells sorted from PBMCs, obtained 12 days after vaccination. The receptors derive from a man between 50 and 59 years old who received an inactivated influenza vaccine.

This chain connects TRBV7-2 to TRBJ2-7; 9 bases agree with TRBD1. With 2 bases clipped from V and 4 bases from J, the junction kept 9 bases outside the gene matches. The CDR3 covers 16 residues. Germline-derived CDR1 and CDR2 are SGHTA and FQGNSA. The chain's CDR3 is CASSLRRDRVGYEQYF. CDR3 bases: TGTGCCAGCAGCTTAAGGAGGGACAGGGTCGGTTACGAGCAGTACTTC.

This chain links TRBV5-4 with TRBJ2-1; D is ambiguous. In germline, CDR1 is SGHNT, CDR2 YYREEE (reference sequence). The CDR3 spans 16 residues. Trimming removed 4 bases from V and 0 bases from J, with 14 bases in between. This CDR3 is CASSLPGSSSYNEQFF. For the CDR3, the DNA is TGTGCCAGCAGCCTCCCCGGATCGAGCTCCTACAATGAGCAGTTCTTC.

This clonotype has a handful of counts. V and J are TRBV4-2 and TRBJ2-5; TRBD1 aligns across 7 bases. The CDR3 covers 14 residues. With 0 bases clipped from V and 3 bases from J, the junction kept 1 base outside the gene matches. Germline values: CDR1 LGHNA, CDR2 YNFKEQ. The chain's CDR3 is CASSQDGTEETQYF. In DNA, the CDR3 is TGTGCCAGCAGCCAAGATGGGACAGAAGAGACCCAGTACTTC.

As concerns this clonotype: A junction boundary mismatches the germline segment, possibly from a read error. V and J are TRBV5-5 and TRBJ1-4; D may be TRBD1 (5 bases). The CDR3 is 14 residues long. CDR1 and CDR2 from the germline V gene are SGHKS and YYEKEE (reference sequence). The CDR3 sequence is CASSLDRGTEKLFF. In DNA, the CDR3 is TGTGCCAGCAGCTTGGACCGTGGGACTGAAAAGCTGTTTTTT.

This clonotype has more than one count but fewer than ten. The chain employs TRBV18 and TRBJ1-1; D ambiguous. Germline CDR1 is KGHSH and CDR2 is LQKENI. This CDR3 region has 14 residues. V lost 0 bases and J 5 bases, leaving 10 bases between the germline ends. The CDR3 region is CASSPPNGETEAFF. The CDR3 bases are TGTGCCAGCTCACCACCTAACGGGGAAACTGAAGCTTTCTTT.

This clonotype has a handful of counts. This sequence joins TRBV5-1 and TRBJ2-7; no clear D. Between the trimmed V and J ends, which lost 3 bases and 0 bases, there was a span of 16 bases. The CDR3 sequence is 16 residues long. Germline-derived CDR1 and CDR2 are SGHRS and YFSETQ. The CDR3 sequence is CASSSPRIGDSYEQYF. CDR3 sequence (DNA): TGCGCCAGCAGCTCCCCGAGGATAGGCGACTCCTACGAGCAGTACTTC. The full variable domain, rest sourced from reference TRBV5-1 and TRBJ2-7, is KAGVTQTPRYLIKTRGQQVTLSCSPISGHRSVSWYQQTPGQGLQFLFEYFSETQRNKGNFPGRFSGRQFSNSRSEMNVSTLELGDSALYLCASSSPRIGDSYEQYFGPGTRLTVT.

This clonotype was detected only a few times. The chain links TRBV6-1 to TRBJ2-5, with 7 bases aligning to TRBD1. Looked up from germline, CDR1 is MNHNS and CDR2 is SASEGT. J lost 5 bases, V lost 4 bases, and 7 bases had no gene match. The CDR3 loop spans 14 amino acids. The CDR3 loop is CASSVRQGSETQYF. CDR3 DNA sequence: TGTGCCAGCAGTGTCAGACAGGGATCGGAGACCCAGTACTTC.

The J gene is TRBJ2-3, the V gene TRBV11-2; D perhaps matches TRBD2 (6 bases). The CDR3 extends over 18 amino acids. Trimming took 5 bases from V and 6 from J, leaving 27 bases between them. CDR1 is SGHAT and CDR2 is FQNNGV in the germline V gene. DNA for the CDR3: TGTGCCAGCAGCCGACGGGGGTGGGTCGAAGCGACCCCGGATACGCAGTATTTT. Its protein is CASSRRGWVEATPDTQYF.

This clonotype turned up a few times. The chain is built from TRBV7-9 and TRBJ2-3; unclear D gene. The CDR3 runs 14 residues. Germline lookup yields CDR1 SEHNR and CDR2 FQNEAQ (reference sequence). Trimming pared 2 bases from V and 2 bases from J, leaving 8 bases between. The CDR3 sequence is CASSLRYPTDTQYF. Written as DNA, the CDR3 is TGTGCCAGCAGCTTACGATATCCCACAGATACGCAGTATTTT.

The chain carries TRBV15 and TRBJ2-5; 9 bases are a match to TRBD2. In germline, CDR1 is LNHNV, CDR2 YYDKDF (reference sequence). J was trimmed by 1 base and V by 5 bases; bases with no gene match: 8. The length of the CDR3 is 16 residues. CDR3 region: CATSQAGGNPQETQYF. The CDR3 DNA follows: TGTGCCACCAGCCAAGCGGGAGGAAACCCCCAAGAGACCCAGTACTTC.

The J gene is TRBJ1-2, the V gene TRBV3-1; 8 bases fit TRBD1. The CDR3 has 13 residues. Trimming at V came to 5 bases and at J to 5 bases, leaving 4 bases not matched to a gene. Germline CDR1 is LGHDT and CDR2 is YNNKEL (reference sequence). The CDR3: CASSSGGVYGYTF. The CDR3 nucleotides are TGTGCCAGCAGCTCAGGGGGCGTTTATGGCTACACCTTC.

This clonotype was observed a few times. V gene TRBV6-1 combines with J gene TRBJ2-5; D gene uncertain. CDR1 and CDR2 from the germline V gene are MNHNS and SASEGT. V shed 0 bases and J shed 4 bases, with 9 bases lying between them. This CDR3 is 14 amino acids long. CDR3 nucleotide sequence: TGTGCCAGCAGTGAAGCGGCGTTAAGAGAGACCCAGTACTTC. Translated, it gives CASSEAALRETQYF.

The V gene is TRBV20-1, the J gene TRBJ2-6; D ambiguous. Germline CDR1 DFQATT, CDR2 SNEGSKA (reference sequence). This CDR3 has 12 amino acids. Trimming removed 7 bases from V and 0 bases from J, with 4 bases in between. The CDR3 here is CSVGSGANVLTF. CDR3 coding DNA: TGCAGTGTAGGCTCTGGGGCCAACGTCCTGACTTTC.

V usage is TRBV6-5 and J usage is TRBJ2-2; 10 nucleotides agree with TRBD2. Germline V CDR1 and CDR2: MNHEY, SVGAGI. The J segment lost 6 bases and the V segment lost 0 bases, leaving 7 bases of the junction unmatched. The CDR3 has 17 amino acids. CDR3 region: CASSYSRLAGEAGELFF. In DNA, the CDR3 is TGTGCCAGCAGTTACTCGCGGCTAGCGGGGGAGGCCGGGGAGCTGTTTTTT.

Only a few counts were recorded for this clonotype. This CDR3 reads CASSLETMNTEAFF. In nucleotides, the CDR3 is TGCGCCAGCAGCTTGGAAACAATGAACACTGAAGCTTTCTTT. The chain has TRBV5-1 and TRBJ1-1; no clear D gene. Trimming removed 0 bases at V and 0 bases at J, with 6 bases between. Germline CDR1 reads SGHRS; CDR2 reads YFSETQ. This CDR3 has 14 amino acids. The whole variable domain, remainder taken from reference TRBV5-1 and TRBJ1-1, is KAGVTQTPRYLIKTRGQQVTLSCSPISGHRSVSWYQQTPGQGLQFLFEYFSETQRNKGNFPGRFSGRQFSNSRSEMNVSTLELGDSALYLCASSLETMNTEAFFGQGTRLTVV.

This sequence joins TRBV23-1 and TRBJ2-7; tentative D call: TRBD2 (5 bases). TRBV23-1 qualifies as an ORF whose function is uncertain. V shed 0 bases and J shed 1 base, with 16 bases lying between them. The CDR3 has 17 residues. CDR3 nucleotide sequence: TGCGCCAGCAGTCAATCGGTAGAGGGTATGGGGTCCTACGAGCAGTACTTC. This translates into CASSQSVEGMGSYEQYF.

The chain is built from TRBV4-2 and TRBJ2-3; D perhaps matches TRBD2 (6 bases). Germline CDR1 LGHNA, CDR2 YNFKEQ. The CDR3 totals 17 residues. V was clipped by 0 bases and J by 4 bases, with 17 bases between them. CDR3 DNA sequence: TGTGCCAGCAGCCAAGAGTCGTACGGGAGAGGGCCAGATACGCAGTATTTT. The encoded protein is CASSQESYGRGPDTQYF.